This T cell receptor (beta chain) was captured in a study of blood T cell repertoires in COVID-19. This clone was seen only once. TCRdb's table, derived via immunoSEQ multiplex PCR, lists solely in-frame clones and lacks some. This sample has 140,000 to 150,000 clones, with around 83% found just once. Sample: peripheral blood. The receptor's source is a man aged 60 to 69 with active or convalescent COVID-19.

CDR3 in DNA: TGTGCCAGCAGCCCGACTAGTATAATCTTGGGGAATGAGCAGTTCTTC. Its translation is CASSPTSIILGNEQFF. The chain combines TRBV5-8 with TRBJ2-1, with D possibly TRBD2 on 6 matching bases. V gave up 4 bases and J gave up 7 bases, with 21 bases separating them. The CDR3 runs 16 residues. In germline, CDR1 is SGHTS, CDR2 YDEGEE.